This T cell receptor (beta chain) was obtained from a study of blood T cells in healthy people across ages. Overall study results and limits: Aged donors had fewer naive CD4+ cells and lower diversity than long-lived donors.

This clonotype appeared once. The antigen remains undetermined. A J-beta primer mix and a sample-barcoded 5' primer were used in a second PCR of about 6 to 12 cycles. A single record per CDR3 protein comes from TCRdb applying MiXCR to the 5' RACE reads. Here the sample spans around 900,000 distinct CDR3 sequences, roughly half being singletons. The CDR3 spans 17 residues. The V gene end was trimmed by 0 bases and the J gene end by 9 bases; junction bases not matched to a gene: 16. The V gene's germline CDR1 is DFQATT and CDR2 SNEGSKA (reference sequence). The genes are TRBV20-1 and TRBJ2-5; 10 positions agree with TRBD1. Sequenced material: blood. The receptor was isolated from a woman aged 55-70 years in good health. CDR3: CSARDPLRQGALRPQYF. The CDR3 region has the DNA TGCAGTGCTAGAGATCCCCTCCGACAGGGGGCACTTCGTCCCCAGTACTTC.